Listed below are T cell receptor beta chains from one sample, sequenced in a study of CXCR3-negative and CXCR3-positive naive CD8 T cells. TCRdb re-called the 5' RACE reads and catalogs CDR3 proteins one per entry, DNA excluded. The sample includes about 42,000 distinct CDR3 sequences. The sequenced sample consisted of naive CXCR3- CD8+ T cells from blood. The source of these receptors is a human donor in good health. Some clones in this sample may be carry-over from other donors' samples. The CDR3 runs from the conserved cysteine through the conserved F or W. Each record gives: V gene, J gene, clone size, CDR3 protein. Clone size, where shown, is once, few, many, or a class for clones that have expanded.

TRBV28	TRBJ2-5	.	CASSYTSETQYF
TRBV20-1	TRBJ2-7	.	CSARVSGTTNEQYF
TRBV12-3/TRBV12-4	TRBJ2-1	.	CASSGTGGIDEQFF
TRBV20-1	TRBJ2-2	.	CSVGEPGQGTGELFF
TRBV28	TRBJ2-3	.	CASEINGSPSTDTQYF
TRBV7-6	TRBJ2-2	.	CASSLSQNTGELFF
TRBV12-3/TRBV12-4	TRBJ2-1	.	CASSPGTLGNEQFF
TRBV5-1	TRBJ2-3	.	CASSLTYGDTQYF
TRBV14	TRBJ2-7	.	CASSQGSPGASYEQYF
TRBV6-1	TRBJ1-5	.	CATQLDRVIEPQHF
TRBV29-1	TRBJ1-4	.	CSVATGATNEKLFF
TRBV27	TRBJ2-7	.	CASSLIGGETSAYF
TRBV29-1	TRBJ2-3	.	CSVVLTQSTDTQYF
TRBV5-1	TRBJ1-4	.	CASSPFPGQDNEKLFF
TRBV28	TRBJ1-4	.	CASSKMTGGADEKLFF
TRBV7-2	TRBJ2-7	.	CASSVMALSSYEQYF
TRBV4-1	TRBJ2-4	medium-sized	CASTRGGFENIQYF
TRBV6-4	TRBJ2-3	.	CASASRGGTGDTQYF
TRBV6-2/TRBV6-3	TRBJ2-7	.	CASSRPGQGFYEQYF
TRBV7-9	TRBJ1-4	.	CASSLPREKLFF
TRBV7-9	TRBJ1-2	.	CASSLLSDLIHGYTF
TRBV9	TRBJ2-7	.	CASSVRTSGTLYEQYF
TRBV28	TRBJ1-6	.	CASSEVGQGNSPLHF
TRBV4-1	TRBJ2-7	.	CASSLTDSRLYEQYF
TRBV4-2	TRBJ1-1	.	CASSQEGPRTEAFF
TRBV7-7	TRBJ2-1	.	CASSLSQLAAYNEQFF
TRBV27	TRBJ2-3	.	CASSSPGQQKNTQYF
TRBV4-1	TRBJ2-1	.	CASSQEAIAGGRGGEQFF
TRBV18	TRBJ2-5	.	CASSTYTTSGTRPETQYF
TRBV7-8	TRBJ2-3	medium-sized	CASSLGTDTQYF
TRBV20-1	TRBJ2-3	medium-sized	CSARDRASGDSDTQYF
TRBV28	TRBJ2-7	.	CASSLPIGPYEQYF
TRBV20-1	TRBJ2-7	.	CSARDPGQGIHEQYF
TRBV5-1	TRBJ2-2	.	CASSPPASGGWNTGELFF
TRBV20-1	TRBJ1-6	.	CSARDPWGESSYNSPLHF
TRBV25-1	TRBJ2-2	.	CASSDSREANTGELFF
TRBV14	TRBJ2-7	.	CASSQDLWRGEQYF
TRBV29-1	TRBJ2-7	medium-sized	CSVWTSGTTSYEQYF
TRBV19	TRBJ2-7	.	CASSSGTAYEQYF
TRBV28	TRBJ2-1	.	CASNTRTRTGLFF
TRBV28	TRBJ2-7	.	CASSFSRGSYEQYF
TRBV12-5	TRBJ2-2	.	CASDEQGKDGELFF
TRBV6-4	TRBJ2-1	.	CASSEGLEGTEQLF
TRBV10-3	TRBJ1-1	.	CAISESSFAGSLEAFF
TRBV29-1	TRBJ2-5	.	CSVERVFSGRAEETQYF